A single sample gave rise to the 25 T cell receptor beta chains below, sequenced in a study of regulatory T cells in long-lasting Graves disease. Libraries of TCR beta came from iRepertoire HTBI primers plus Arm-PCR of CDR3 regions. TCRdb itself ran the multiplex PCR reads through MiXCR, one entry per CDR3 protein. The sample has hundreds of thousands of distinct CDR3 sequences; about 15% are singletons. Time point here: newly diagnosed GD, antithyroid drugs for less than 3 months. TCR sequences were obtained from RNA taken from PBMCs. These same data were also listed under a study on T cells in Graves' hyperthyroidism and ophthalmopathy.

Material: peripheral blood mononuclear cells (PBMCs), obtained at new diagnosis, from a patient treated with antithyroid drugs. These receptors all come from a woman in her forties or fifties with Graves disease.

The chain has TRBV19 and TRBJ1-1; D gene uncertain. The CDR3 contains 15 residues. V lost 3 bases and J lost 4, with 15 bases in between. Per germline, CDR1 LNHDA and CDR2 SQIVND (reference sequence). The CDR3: CASSIRIREGTEAFF. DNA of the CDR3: TGTGCCAGTAGTATCAGAATCCGAGAAGGCACTGAAGCTTTCTTT.

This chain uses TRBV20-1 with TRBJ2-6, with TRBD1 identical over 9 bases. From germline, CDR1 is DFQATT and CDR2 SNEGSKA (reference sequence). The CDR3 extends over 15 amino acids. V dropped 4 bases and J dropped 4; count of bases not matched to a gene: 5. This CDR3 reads CSATGQGPGANVLTF. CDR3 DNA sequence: TGCAGTGCTACGGGACAGGGACCCGGGGCCAACGTCCTGACTTTC.

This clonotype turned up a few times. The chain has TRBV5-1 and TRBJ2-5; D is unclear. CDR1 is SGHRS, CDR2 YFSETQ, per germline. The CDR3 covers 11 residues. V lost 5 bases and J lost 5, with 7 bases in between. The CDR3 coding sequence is TGCGCCAGCAGGGAATTGGAGACCCAGTACTTC. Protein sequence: CASRELETQYF. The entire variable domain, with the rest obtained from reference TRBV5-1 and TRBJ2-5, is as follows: KAGVTQTPRYLIKTRGQQVTLSCSPISGHRSVSWYQQTPGQGLQFLFEYFSETQRNKGNFPGRFSGRQFSNSRSEMNVSTLELGDSALYLCASRELETQYFGPGTRLLVL.

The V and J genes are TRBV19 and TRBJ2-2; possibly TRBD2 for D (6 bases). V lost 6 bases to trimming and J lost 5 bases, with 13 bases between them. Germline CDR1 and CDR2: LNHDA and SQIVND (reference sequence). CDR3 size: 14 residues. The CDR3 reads CASSAQGGTGELFF. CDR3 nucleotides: TGTGCCAGTAGCGCCCAGGGAGGAACCGGGGAGCTGTTTTTT.

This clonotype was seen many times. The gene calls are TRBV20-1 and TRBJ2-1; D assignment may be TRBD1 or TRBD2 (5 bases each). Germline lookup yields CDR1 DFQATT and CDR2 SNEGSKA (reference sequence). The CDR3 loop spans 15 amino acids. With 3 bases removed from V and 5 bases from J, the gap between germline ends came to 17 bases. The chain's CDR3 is CSASGVGGWDNEQFF. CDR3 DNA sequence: TGCAGTGCTAGTGGTGTTGGGGGATGGGACAATGAGCAGTTCTTC.

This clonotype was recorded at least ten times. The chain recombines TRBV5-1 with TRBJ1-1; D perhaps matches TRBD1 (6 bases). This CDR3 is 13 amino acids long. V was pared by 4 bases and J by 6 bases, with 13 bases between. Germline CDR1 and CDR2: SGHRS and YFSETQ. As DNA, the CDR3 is TGCGCCAGCAGCCCAACAGGGATCCCTGAAGCTTTCTTT. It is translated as CASSPTGIPEAFF.

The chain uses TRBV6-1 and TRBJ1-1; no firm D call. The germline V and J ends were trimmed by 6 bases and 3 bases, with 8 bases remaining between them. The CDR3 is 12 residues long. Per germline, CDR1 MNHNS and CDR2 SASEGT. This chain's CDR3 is CASRDTYTEAFF. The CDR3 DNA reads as TGTGCCAGCAGAGACACCTACACTGAAGCTTTCTTT.

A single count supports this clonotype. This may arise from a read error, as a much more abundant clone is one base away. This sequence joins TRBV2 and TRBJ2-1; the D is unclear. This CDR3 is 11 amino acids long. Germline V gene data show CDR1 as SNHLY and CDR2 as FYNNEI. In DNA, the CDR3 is TGTGCCTGCAGTGTGAGTGAGATGCAGTTCTTC. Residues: CACSVSEMQFF.

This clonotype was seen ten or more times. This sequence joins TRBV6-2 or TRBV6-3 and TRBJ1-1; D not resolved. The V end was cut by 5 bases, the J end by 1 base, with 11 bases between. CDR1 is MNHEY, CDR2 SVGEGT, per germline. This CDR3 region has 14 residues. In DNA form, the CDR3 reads TGTGCCAGCAGTCGCGACCGGTGGAACACTGAAGCTTTCTTT. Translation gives CASSRDRWNTEAFF.

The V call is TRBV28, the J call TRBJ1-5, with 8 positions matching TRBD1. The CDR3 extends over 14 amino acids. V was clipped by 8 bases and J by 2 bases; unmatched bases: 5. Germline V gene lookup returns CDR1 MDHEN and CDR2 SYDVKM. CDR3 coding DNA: TGTGCCAGCGCCTCGGGACAGGGCAATCAGCCCCAGCATTTT. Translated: CASASGQGNQPQHF.

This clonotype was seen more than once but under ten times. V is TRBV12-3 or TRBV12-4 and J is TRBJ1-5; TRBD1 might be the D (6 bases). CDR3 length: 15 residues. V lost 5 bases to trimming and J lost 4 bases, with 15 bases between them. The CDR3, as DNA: TGTGCCAGCAGTACCGGGGGGGGGCATAATCAGCCCCAGCATTTT. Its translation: CASSTGGGHNQPQHF.

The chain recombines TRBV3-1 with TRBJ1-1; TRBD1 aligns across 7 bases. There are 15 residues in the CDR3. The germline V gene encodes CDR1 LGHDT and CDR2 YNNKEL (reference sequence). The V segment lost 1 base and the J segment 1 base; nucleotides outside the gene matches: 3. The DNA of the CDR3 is TGTGCCAGCAGCCAAGGGACAGGTCCGAACACTGAAGCTTTCTTT. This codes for CASSQGTGPNTEAFF.

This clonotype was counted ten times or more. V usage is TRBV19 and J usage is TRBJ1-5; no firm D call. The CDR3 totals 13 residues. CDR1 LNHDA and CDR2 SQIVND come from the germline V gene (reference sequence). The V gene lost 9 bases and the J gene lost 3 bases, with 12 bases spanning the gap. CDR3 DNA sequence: TGTGCCAGCCTGAGGGCCCTCAATCAGCCCCAGCATTTT. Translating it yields CASLRALNQPQHF. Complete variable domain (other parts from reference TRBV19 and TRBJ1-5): DGGITQSPKYLFRKEGQNVTLSCEQNLNHDAMYWYRQDPGQGLRLIYYSQIVNDFQKGDIAEGYSVSREKKESFPLTVTSAQKNPTAFYLCASLRALNQPQHFGDGTRLSIL.

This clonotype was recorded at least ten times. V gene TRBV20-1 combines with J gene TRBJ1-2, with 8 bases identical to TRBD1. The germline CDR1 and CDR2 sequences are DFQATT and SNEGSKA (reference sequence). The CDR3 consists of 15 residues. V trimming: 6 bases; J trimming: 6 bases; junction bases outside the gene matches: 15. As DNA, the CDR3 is TGCAGTGCGGGGGGTTCCGGGACAGGATCGGATGGCTACACCTTC. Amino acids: CSAGGSGTGSDGYTF.

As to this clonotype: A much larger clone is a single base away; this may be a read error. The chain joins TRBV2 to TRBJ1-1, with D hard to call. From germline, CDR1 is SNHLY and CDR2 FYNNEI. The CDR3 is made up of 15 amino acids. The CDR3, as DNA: TGTGCCGGCAGTAGTACAGCCCAAATGAACACTGAAGCTTTCTTT. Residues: CAGSSTAQMNTEAFF.

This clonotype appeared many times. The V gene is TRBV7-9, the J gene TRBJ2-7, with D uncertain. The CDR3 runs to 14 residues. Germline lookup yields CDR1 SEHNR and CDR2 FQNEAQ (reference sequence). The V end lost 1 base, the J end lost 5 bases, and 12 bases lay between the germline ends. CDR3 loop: CASSLGGRWDEQYF. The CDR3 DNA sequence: TGTGCCAGCAGCTTAGGAGGCCGGTGGGACGAGCAGTACTTC. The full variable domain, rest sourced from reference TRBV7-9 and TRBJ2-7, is DTGVSQNPRHKITKRGQNVTFRCDPISEHNRLYWYRQTLGQGPEFLTYFQNEAQLEKSRLLSDRFSAERPKGSFSTLEIQRTEQGDSAMYLCASSLGGRWDEQYFGPGTRLTVT.

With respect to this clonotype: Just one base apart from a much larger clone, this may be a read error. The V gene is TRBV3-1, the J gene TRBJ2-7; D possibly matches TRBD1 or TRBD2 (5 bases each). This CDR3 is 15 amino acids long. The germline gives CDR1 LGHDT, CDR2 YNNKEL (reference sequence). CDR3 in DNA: TGTGCCAGCAGCCACACCGGGACGGCCGCCTACAAGCAGTACTTC. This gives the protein CASSHTGTAAYKQYF.

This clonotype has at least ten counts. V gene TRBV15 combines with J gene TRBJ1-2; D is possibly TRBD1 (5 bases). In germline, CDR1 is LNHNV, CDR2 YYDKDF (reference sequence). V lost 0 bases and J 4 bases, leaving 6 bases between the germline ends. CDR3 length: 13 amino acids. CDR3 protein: CATSRDQGYGYTF. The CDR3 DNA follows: TGTGCCACCAGCAGAGATCAGGGCTATGGCTACACCTTC.

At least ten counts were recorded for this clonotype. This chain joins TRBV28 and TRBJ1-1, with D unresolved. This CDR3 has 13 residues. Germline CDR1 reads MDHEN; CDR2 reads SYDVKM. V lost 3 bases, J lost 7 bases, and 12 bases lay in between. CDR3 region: CASSLRSWGEAFF. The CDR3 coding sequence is TGTGCCAGCAGTTTGAGAAGTTGGGGTGAAGCTTTCTTT.

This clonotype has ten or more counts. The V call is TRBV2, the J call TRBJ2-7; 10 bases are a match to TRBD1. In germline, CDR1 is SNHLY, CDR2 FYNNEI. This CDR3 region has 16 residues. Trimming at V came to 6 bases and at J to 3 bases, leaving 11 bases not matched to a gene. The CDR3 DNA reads TGTGCCAGCAGCCCACTCGTCGGGGACAGGGGCTACGAGCAGTACTTC. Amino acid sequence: CASSPLVGDRGYEQYF.

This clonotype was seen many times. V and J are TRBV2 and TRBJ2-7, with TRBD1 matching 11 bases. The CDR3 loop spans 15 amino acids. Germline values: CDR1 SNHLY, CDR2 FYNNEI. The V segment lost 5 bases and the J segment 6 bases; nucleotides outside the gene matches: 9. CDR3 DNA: TGTGCCAGCAGTACCCTCGGACAGGGGGCGGGCGAGCAGTACTTC. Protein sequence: CASSTLGQGAGEQYF.

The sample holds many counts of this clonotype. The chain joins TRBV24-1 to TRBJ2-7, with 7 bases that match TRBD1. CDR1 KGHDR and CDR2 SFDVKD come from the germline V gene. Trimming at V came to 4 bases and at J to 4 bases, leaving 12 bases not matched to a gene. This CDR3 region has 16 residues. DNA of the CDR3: TGTGCCACCAGTGACACGACAGGGCCGGGGAGTTACGAGCAGTACTTC. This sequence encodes CATSDTTGPGSYEQYF.

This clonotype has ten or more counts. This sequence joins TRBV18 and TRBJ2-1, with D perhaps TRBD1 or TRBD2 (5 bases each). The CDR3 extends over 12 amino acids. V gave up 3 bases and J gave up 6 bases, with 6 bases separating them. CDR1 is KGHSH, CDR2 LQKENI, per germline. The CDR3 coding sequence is TGTGCCAGCTCACCCGGGACCAATGAGCAGTTCTTC. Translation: CASSPGTNEQFF.

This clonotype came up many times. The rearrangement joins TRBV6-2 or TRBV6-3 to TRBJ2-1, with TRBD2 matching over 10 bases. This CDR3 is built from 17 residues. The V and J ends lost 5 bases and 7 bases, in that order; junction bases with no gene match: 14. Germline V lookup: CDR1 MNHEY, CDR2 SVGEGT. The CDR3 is CASSLALSGGASNEQFF. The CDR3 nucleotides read TGTGCCAGCAGTCTTGCGCTGAGCGGGGGGGCCAGTAATGAGCAGTTCTTC.

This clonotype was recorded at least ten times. The CDR3 nucleotides read TGTGCCATCAGAGGACAGGGGGCAATAGACACTGAAGCTTTCTTT. Its protein is CAIRGQGAIDTEAFF. The chain links TRBV10-3 to TRBJ1-1; 11 nucleotides line up with TRBD1. Losses at the gene ends were 6 bases for V and 3 bases for J; bases not matched to a gene: 6. CDR1 and CDR2 (germline): ENHRY, SYGVKD. The CDR3 sequence is 15 residues long.